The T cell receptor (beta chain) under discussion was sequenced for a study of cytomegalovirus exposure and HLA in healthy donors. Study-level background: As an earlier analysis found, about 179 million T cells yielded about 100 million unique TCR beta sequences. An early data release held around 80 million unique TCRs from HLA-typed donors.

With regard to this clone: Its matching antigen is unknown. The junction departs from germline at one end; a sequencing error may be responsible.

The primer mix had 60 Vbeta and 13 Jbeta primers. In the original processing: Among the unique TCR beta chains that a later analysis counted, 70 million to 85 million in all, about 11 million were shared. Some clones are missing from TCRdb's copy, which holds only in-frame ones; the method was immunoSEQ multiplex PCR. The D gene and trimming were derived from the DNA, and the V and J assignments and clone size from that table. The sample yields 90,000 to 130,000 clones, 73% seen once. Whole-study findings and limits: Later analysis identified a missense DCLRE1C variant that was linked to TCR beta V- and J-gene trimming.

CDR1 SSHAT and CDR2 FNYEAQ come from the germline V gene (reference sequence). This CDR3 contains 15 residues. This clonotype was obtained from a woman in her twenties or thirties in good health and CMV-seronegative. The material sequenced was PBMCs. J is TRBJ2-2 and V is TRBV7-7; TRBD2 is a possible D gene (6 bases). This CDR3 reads CASSLAGINTGELFF. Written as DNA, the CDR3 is TGTGCTAGCAGCTTGGCGGGGATCAACACCGGGGAGCTGTTTTTT. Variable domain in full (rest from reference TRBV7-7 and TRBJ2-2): GAGVSQSPRYKVTKRGQDVTLRCDPISSHATLYWYQQALGQGPEFLTYFNYEAQPDKSGLPSDRFSAERPEGSISTLTIQRTEQRDSAMYRCASSLAGINTGELFFGEGSRLTVL.